These T cell receptor beta chains were read from a single sample in a study of CXCR3-negative and CXCR3-positive naive CD8 T cells. No DNA is given; TCRdb re-called the 5' RACE reads and lists each CDR3 protein once. The specimen's table records around 60,000 distinct CDR3 sequences. Sample: naive CXCR3- CD8+ T cells from blood. These receptors were collected from a human donor in good health. Some clones in this sample may be carry-over from other donors' samples. Each CDR3 is given with its conserved first and last residue. Fields, in order: J gene, V gene, CDR3 protein.

J gene: TRBJ2-2; V gene: TRBV15; CDR3 protein: CATSRGFGQGPSTGELFF
J gene: TRBJ2-2; V gene: TRBV11-2; CDR3 protein: CASSLGALNTGELFF
J gene: TRBJ2-2; V gene: TRBV7-3; CDR3 protein: CATSEGGAGELFF
J gene: TRBJ1-2; V gene: TRBV20-1; CDR3 protein: CSARERWTGGLWGYTF
J gene: TRBJ2-1; V gene: TRBV2; CDR3 protein: CASSENGIGNEQFF
J gene: TRBJ2-3; V gene: TRBV7-9; CDR3 protein: CASSLALGGNTDTQYF
J gene: TRBJ1-3; V gene: TRBV3-2; CDR3 protein: CASSQRGEAGNTIYF
J gene: TRBJ2-1; V gene: TRBV10-3; CDR3 protein: CAISDQLVLGNEQFF
J gene: TRBJ2-5; V gene: TRBV2; CDR3 protein: CASRRLAGEWETQYF
J gene: TRBJ2-1; V gene: TRBV11-2; CDR3 protein: CASGGNYNEQFF
J gene: TRBJ2-1; V gene: TRBV2; CDR3 protein: CASSNPTWTSGEQFF
J gene: TRBJ1-5; V gene: TRBV12-3/TRBV12-4; CDR3 protein: CASSMDIPNQPQHF
J gene: TRBJ1-2; V gene: TRBV5-5; CDR3 protein: CASSIQWTAGFNNYGYTF
J gene: TRBJ2-1; V gene: TRBV14; CDR3 protein: CASSLPRLAGDINEQFF
J gene: TRBJ2-7; V gene: TRBV7-3; CDR3 protein: CASSPHRWDEQYF
J gene: TRBJ2-3; V gene: TRBV20-1; CDR3 protein: CSARDLSATDTQYF
J gene: TRBJ2-1; V gene: TRBV7-2; CDR3 protein: CASSLAGPYNEQFF
J gene: TRBJ2-3; V gene: TRBV2; CDR3 protein: CASSHHLLAGYTDTQYF
J gene: TRBJ1-2; V gene: TRBV18; CDR3 protein: CASSPLGGLHGDYGYTF
J gene: TRBJ2-1; V gene: TRBV4-3; CDR3 protein: CASSQGTAGGINEQFF
J gene: TRBJ2-1; V gene: TRBV6-2/TRBV6-3; CDR3 protein: CASSYSADEQFF
J gene: TRBJ2-2; V gene: TRBV18; CDR3 protein: CASSPKLGLAGGLTGELFF
J gene: TRBJ2-2; V gene: TRBV12-3/TRBV12-4; CDR3 protein: CASSFRGNTGELFF
J gene: TRBJ2-2; V gene: TRBV5-6; CDR3 protein: CASSRDRGGNTGELFF
J gene: TRBJ2-7; V gene: TRBV7-9; CDR3 protein: CASSSPSDFPEQYF
J gene: TRBJ2-1; V gene: TRBV29-1; CDR3 protein: CSVEGFLAEYNEQFF
J gene: TRBJ2-2; V gene: TRBV5-5; CDR3 protein: CASSLAGGQGAFYTGELFF
J gene: TRBJ2-5; V gene: TRBV13; CDR3 protein: CASSPGLAGGLETQYF
J gene: TRBJ1-5; V gene: TRBV7-9; CDR3 protein: CASSYWDRGEVPFDQPQHF
J gene: TRBJ2-3; V gene: TRBV10-3; CDR3 protein: CAISESETATSLMVDTQYF
J gene: TRBJ2-7; V gene: TRBV25-1; CDR3 protein: CASSDSFDRSSYEQYF
J gene: TRBJ1-2; V gene: TRBV27; CDR3 protein: CASSWDAGAPYGYTF
J gene: TRBJ1-5; V gene: TRBV4-1; CDR3 protein: CASSQVGRGNQPQHF
J gene: TRBJ2-1; V gene: TRBV27; CDR3 protein: CASSPYSGVYNEQFF
J gene: TRBJ2-7; V gene: TRBV29-1; CDR3 protein: CSVEGSPTGHQLYEQYF
J gene: TRBJ2-7; V gene: TRBV29-1; CDR3 protein: CSGRGYHYEQYF
J gene: TRBJ2-5; V gene: TRBV7-9; CDR3 protein: CASSLGVTRESQETQYF
J gene: TRBJ2-1; V gene: TRBV29-1; CDR3 protein: CSVVRHNEQFF
J gene: TRBJ2-1; V gene: TRBV7-9; CDR3 protein: CASSLVPRAGNEQFF
J gene: TRBJ1-2; V gene: TRBV29-1; CDR3 protein: CSSWGGTYYGYTF
J gene: TRBJ2-2; V gene: TRBV7-6; CDR3 protein: CASPGPGGNTGELFF
J gene: TRBJ2-3; V gene: TRBV7-9; CDR3 protein: CASSLALGGTDTQYF
J gene: TRBJ2-2; V gene: TRBV4-3; CDR3 protein: CASSQDESGYTGERFF
J gene: TRBJ2-7; V gene: TRBV14; CDR3 protein: CASSQHTGSSLSYEQYF
J gene: TRBJ2-1; V gene: TRBV10-3; CDR3 protein: CATKQDSSYNEQFF